This paragraph covers one T cell receptor (beta chain) sequence. This clonotype has a count of ten or more. Its target antigen remains unknown. One base away there is no much larger clone; base qualities are not given. From a lookup of the germline V gene (reference sequence), CDR1 and CDR2 are GTSNPN and SVGIG. The CDR3 holds 15 amino acids from the cysteine to the phenylalanine. The CDR3 DNA has 45 bases and is translated from base 1. V ends up 2 bases short and J 1 base short, with an unmatched junction base count of 4. This sample was included in a study of CD8 T cells in ankylosing spondylitis (dated by TCRdb to 2015 to 2018). A note on the overall study: To find TCR variants linked to disease, the study profiled T cell receptor beta repertoires in ankylosing spondylitis patients and healthy donors. The whole study cohort included over a hundred healthy donors and around 24 ankylosing spondylitis patients. Peripheral blood samples were taken, and synovial fluid was additionally collected from ankylosing spondylitis patients.

Synovial fluid samples were matched to blood samples from the same ankylosing spondylitis patients. General findings and caveats noted by the study authors: The disease-linked clones showed a CD8+ phenotype and occurred at relatively low frequencies in peripheral blood. A TCR beta motif made up of eight or nine highly homologous amino acid variants appeared to be characteristic of blood from ankylosing spondylitis patients. Some TCR beta motif variants had previously been reported in synovial fluid and blood of reactive arthritis patients, which suggested common disease-initiation mechanisms. Significant enrichment of the disease-linked clones was reported in matched synovial fluid samples from ankylosing spondylitis patients.

Data came from an Illumina HiSeq 2500. Quantitative 5'-RACE with molecular barcodes was used to prepare TCR beta libraries. On the authors' methods: Disease-linked TCR variants were identified with a new computational method built on a probabilistic model of VDJ rearrangement. TCRdb trimmed public reads at Q25 via fastp, called clones via MiXCR and kept in-frame beta chains. Rows with a matching CDR3 protein are joined into one entry that keeps the most common DNA and genes. None of the V and J calls come from the authors' own analysis; TCRdb made them. The sample records 150,000 or so distinct CDR3 sequences, around a third of which are singletons. The ten largest clones take up 4.5% to 6% of the sample.

The sample taken for sequencing was synovial fluid, either unsorted or a sorted T cell fraction (not recorded which). Recombination linked TRBV30 to TRBJ2-1; 8 bases in the middle match TRBD1. This TCR came from a male donor with ankylosing spondylitis. The nucleotide sequence reads as follows: TGTGCCTGGAGTTCCGGGACAGGTTCCTACAATGAGCAGTTCTTC. This sequence encodes CAWSSGTGSYNEQFF.